The 12 T cell receptor beta chains presented below share a single source sample, sequenced in a study of OX40 agonist ivuxolimab in advanced cancers. Using immunoSEQ multiplex PCR, the repertoire was profiled, and TCRdb retains in-frame clones only, with some absent. Of 39,000 or so clones listed, 65% to 90% are singletons. Sequenced here: CD4+ or CD8+ T cells sorted from blood, sampled in a trial of the OX40 agonist ivuxolimab. The receptors originated from an adult with an advanced solid tumor such as melanoma, head and neck, liver or kidney cancer.

By share, this clone counts as medium-sized. CDR3: CASSAGLKYEQYF. The CDR3 region has the DNA TGTGCCAGCAGCGCCGGACTGAAATACGAGCAGTACTTC. The chain joins TRBV9 to TRBJ2-7, with D maybe TRBD2 (5 bases). V lost 3 bases and J lost 4, with 11 bases in between. This CDR3 is 13 amino acids long. Germline V gives CDR1 SGDLS, CDR2 YYNGEE.

The chain employs TRBV7-9 and TRBJ2-3; D is unresolved. The germline V gene encodes CDR1 SEHNR and CDR2 FQNEAQ (reference sequence). V was clipped by 5 bases and J by 2 bases, with 11 bases between them. The CDR3 is 14 residues long. DNA of the CDR3: TGTGCCAGCAGCCCCGTTGGGTACACAGATACGCAGTATTTT. Encoded protein: CASSPVGYTDTQYF.

This clone was counted a single time. CDR3 sequence reads: CASSSHLTSGSYNEQFF. The CDR3 DNA sequence: TGCGCCAGCAGCTCCCACCTTACTAGCGGGAGTTACAATGAGCAGTTCTTC. The chain recombines TRBV5-1 with TRBJ2-1; 11 bases map to TRBD2. V dropped 3 bases and J dropped 4; count of bases not matched to a gene: 9. CDR3 length: 17 amino acids. Germline values: CDR1 SGHRS, CDR2 YFSETQ.

The CDR3 DNA is TGCGCCAGCAGCCAAGATCGGGTAACCGGGGAGCTGTTTTTT. Protein sequence: CASSQDRVTGELFF. The V and J genes are TRBV4-1 and TRBJ2-2, with D hard to call. Between the trimmed V and J ends, which lost 0 bases and 5 bases, there was a span of 7 bases. Germline V gene sequence: CDR1 MGHRA, CDR2 YSYEKL. The CDR3 loop spans 14 amino acids.

The V and J genes are TRBV4-1 and TRBJ2-7; the match to TRBD1 covers 7 bases. J gave up 0 bases and V 5 bases, and 10 bases lay outside the gene matches. CDR3 length: 16 amino acids. Germline CDR1 reads MGHRA; CDR2 reads YSYEKL. The CDR3 reads CASSLHIWDSSYEQYF. CDR3 nucleotide sequence: TGCGCCAGCAGCTTACATATCTGGGACAGCTCCTACGAGCAGTACTTC.

The chain recombines TRBV7-3 with TRBJ2-5; 9 bases agree with TRBD1. The germline V gene encodes CDR1 SGHTA and CDR2 FQGTGA. With 5 bases clipped from V and 5 bases from J, the junction kept 12 bases outside the gene matches. The CDR3 has 16 residues. CDR3 amino acids: CASSPEGTGKGETQYF. The CDR3 DNA is TGTGCCAGCAGCCCCGAAGGGACAGGGAAGGGTGAGACCCAGTACTTC.

Note on this clone: A junction end diverges from the germline sequence, so it may reflect a read error. The chain is built from TRBV7-7 and TRBJ2-1, with 13 bases lining up with TRBD2. Germline-derived CDR1 and CDR2 are SSHAT and FNYEAQ (reference sequence). CDR3 length: 18 amino acids. The CDR3 DNA reads as TGTGCTAGCAGCTTAGCTCCCCTACTAGCGGGAGGGTGGAATGAGCAGTTCTTC. This translates into CASSLAPLLAGGWNEQFF. Complete variable domain (other parts from reference TRBV7-7 and TRBJ2-1): GAGVSQSPRYKVTKRGQDVTLRCDPISSHATLYWYQQALGQGPEFLTYFNYEAQPDKSGLPSDRFSAERPEGSISTLTIQRTEQRDSAMYRCASSLAPLLAGGWNEQFFGPGTRLTVL.

The rearrangement links TRBV2 to TRBJ1-4; 12 nucleotides line up with TRBD1. The CDR3 covers 16 residues. Losses at the gene ends were 6 bases for V and 7 bases for J; bases not matched to a gene: 9. Germline CDR1 reads SNHLY; CDR2 reads FYNNEI. The CDR3: CASSRGTGGIIEKLFF. CDR3 nucleotide sequence: TGTGCCAGCAGCCGGGGGACAGGGGGCATTATTGAAAAACTGTTTTTT.

This clone was observed a single time. The V gene is TRBV9, the J gene TRBJ2-2; 8 positions match TRBD2. Germline CDR1 SGDLS, CDR2 YYNGEE. The CDR3 contains 19 residues. V dropped 4 bases and J dropped 3; count of bases not matched to a gene: 17. The chain's CDR3 is CASSPRGSGVSGDTGELFF. CDR3 bases: TGTGCCAGCAGCCCTCGGGGTAGCGGGGTATCCGGTGACACCGGGGAGCTGTTTTTT.

This clone has just one count. CDR3 sequence reads: CASSRSGLAGGRGTDTQYF. CDR3 DNA sequence: TGTGCCAGCAGCCGATCGGGACTAGCGGGGGGTCGGGGGACAGATACGCAGTATTTT. The rearrangement links TRBV7-9 to TRBJ2-3; 15 bases are a match to TRBD2. V lost 5 bases and J lost 3; bases outside the gene matches: 12. Looked up from germline, CDR1 is SEHNR and CDR2 is FQNEAQ (reference sequence). The CDR3 runs 19 residues.

This chain joins TRBV2 and TRBJ2-7, with 9 bases fitting TRBD2. Trimming took 8 bases from V and 2 from J; bases not matched to a gene: 10. The length of the CDR3 is 15 residues. Germline V lookup: CDR1 SNHLY, CDR2 FYNNEI. Here the CDR3 DNA reads TGTGCCAGCTTCAACCCTAGCGGGGCAACCTACGAGCAGTACTTC. Residues: CASFNPSGATYEQYF.

The genes are TRBV28 and TRBJ2-6; tentative D call: TRBD2 (6 bases). Between the trimmed V and J ends, which lost 1 base and 0 bases, there was a span of 7 bases. The CDR3 covers 16 residues. Germline V gives CDR1 MDHEN, CDR2 SYDVKM. The CDR3 region is CASSLLRDSGANVLTF. CDR3 DNA: TGTGCCAGCAGTTTATTGCGGGACTCTGGGGCCAACGTCCTGACTTTC.